A single sample gave rise to the 2 T cell receptor beta chains below, sequenced in a study of blood T cell repertoires in COVID-19 (dated by TCRdb to 2018 to 2021). The library was produced with the immunoSEQ multiplex PCR assay. Sourced from immuneACCESS, this table was stored by TCRdb with only in-frame sequences that have V and J called. A share of the clones is absent; for the studies checked, an unresolved V gene accounts for under half, and the remainder has no known explanation. This sample comprises roughly 48,000 clones, 85% to 90% of them detected only once. The ten largest account for over 11% of the sample. The source material was peripheral blood. The receptors were gathered from a human donor in a cohort sampled during active COVID-19.

This clone was detected only once. J is TRBJ2-5 and V is TRBV11-2, with TRBD1 identical over 9 bases. CDR3 length: 15 amino acids. The junction had 6 bases not matched to a gene; V was cut back by 5 bases and J by 2 bases. Germline CDR1 and CDR2: SGHAT and FQNNGV. The CDR3 loop reads CASSPTGQGQETQYF. The CDR3 DNA is TGTGCCAGCAGCCCGACGGGACAGGGACAAGAGACCCAGTACTTC.

The CDR3 nucleotides are TGTGCCAGCAGTCCTACAGGCGCCTATGGCTACACCTTC. It codes for CASSPTGAYGYTF. The chain is built from TRBV27 and TRBJ1-2; TRBD1 is a possible D gene (5 bases). Trimming took off 5 bases at V and 4 bases at J, with 11 bases between the two ends. The V gene's germline CDR1 is MNHEY and CDR2 SMNVEV (reference sequence). This CDR3 comprises 13 residues.